Described below is a single TCR beta chain sequence and its context. The germline gives CDR1 GTSNPN, CDR2 SVGIG (reference sequence). This CDR3 is 14 amino acids long. V gave up 5 bases and J gave up 1 base, with 14 bases separating them. The data are from a study of OX40 agonist ivuxolimab in advanced cancers. Measured with immunoSEQ multiplex PCR; TCRdb has only the in-frame clones, and not every one. Of some 96,000 clones detected, roughly 90% appear once; the ten largest clones hold approximately 0.15%. Sample: CD4+ or CD8+ T cells sorted from blood, taken in a trial of the OX40 agonist ivuxolimab. The rearrangement links TRBV30 to TRBJ1-1, with a possible D match to TRBD1 (5 bases). The source of this sequence is an adult with an advanced solid tumor such as melanoma, head and neck, liver or kidney cancer. The DNA for the CDR3 is TGTGCCTGGGAGTTGGGACGGAAGAACACTGAAGCTTTCTTT. Translated, it gives CAWELGRKNTEAFF.